A single count supports the clone carrying this TCR beta chain. Antigen unknown. TCRdb's copy holds only in-frame clones and misses some; the assay was immunoSEQ multiplex PCR. The table records more than 25,000 clones, about 74% of them present only once. This sample is part of a study of OX40 agonist ivuxolimab in advanced cancers. Broader study findings: With doses of 0.1 to 3.0 mg/kg, CD4+ and CD8+ blood T cells had undergone clonal expansion by week 6.

This CDR3 has 13 amino acids. The V end lost 6 bases, the J end lost 9 bases, and 17 bases lay between the germline ends. Germline V gene sequence: CDR1 MNHNS, CDR2 SASEGT. Sequenced material: CD4+ or CD8+ T cells sorted from blood, taken in a trial of the OX40 agonist ivuxolimab. The clonotype was recovered from an adult with an advanced solid tumor such as melanoma, head and neck, liver or kidney cancer. The chain links TRBV6-1 to TRBJ1-2, with D possibly matching TRBD1 (6 bases). The CDR3 DNA is TGTGCCAGCAGGGAGGGTGGGGGCCAACGCTACACCTTC. Translating gives CASREGGGQRYTF.